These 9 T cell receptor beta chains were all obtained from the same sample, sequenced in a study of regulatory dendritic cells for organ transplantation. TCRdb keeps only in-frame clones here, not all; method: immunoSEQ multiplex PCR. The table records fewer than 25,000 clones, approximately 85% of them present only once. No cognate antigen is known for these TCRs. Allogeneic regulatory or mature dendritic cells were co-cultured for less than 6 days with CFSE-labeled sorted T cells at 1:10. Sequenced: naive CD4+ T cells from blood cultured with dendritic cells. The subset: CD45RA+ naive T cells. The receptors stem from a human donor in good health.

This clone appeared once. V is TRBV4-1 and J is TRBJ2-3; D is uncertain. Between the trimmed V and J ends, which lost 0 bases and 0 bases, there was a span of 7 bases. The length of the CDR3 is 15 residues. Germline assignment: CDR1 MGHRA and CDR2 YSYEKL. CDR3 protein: CASSQESRSTDTQYF. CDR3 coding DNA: TGCGCCAGCAGCCAAGAGTCGAGGAGCACAGATACGCAGTATTTT.

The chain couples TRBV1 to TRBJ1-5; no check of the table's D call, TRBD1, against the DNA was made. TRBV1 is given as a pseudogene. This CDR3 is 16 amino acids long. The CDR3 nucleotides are TGCACCAGCAGCCAAGATCCCAGACAGGGGTATAAGCCCCAGCATTTT. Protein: CTSSQDPRQGYKPQHF.

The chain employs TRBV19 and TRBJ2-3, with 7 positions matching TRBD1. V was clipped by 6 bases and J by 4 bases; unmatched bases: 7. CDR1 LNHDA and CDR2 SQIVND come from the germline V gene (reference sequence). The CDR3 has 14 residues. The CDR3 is CASRATGDADTQYF. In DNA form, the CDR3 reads TGTGCCAGTAGGGCAACAGGGGACGCAGATACGCAGTATTTT.

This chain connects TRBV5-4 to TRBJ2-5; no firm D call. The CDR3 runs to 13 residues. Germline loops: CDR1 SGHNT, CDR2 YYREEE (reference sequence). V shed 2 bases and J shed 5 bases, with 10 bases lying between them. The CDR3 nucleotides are TGTGCCAGCAGCTTAGCCGCTTCGGAGACCCAGTACTTC. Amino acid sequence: CASSLAASETQYF.

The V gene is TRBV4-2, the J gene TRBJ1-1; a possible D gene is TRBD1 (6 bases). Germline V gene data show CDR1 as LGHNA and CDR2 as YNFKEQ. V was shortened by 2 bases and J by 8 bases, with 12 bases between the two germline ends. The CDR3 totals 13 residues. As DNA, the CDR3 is TGTGCCAGCAGCCAATATGGAGGGGGAGAAGCTTTCTTT. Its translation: CASSQYGGGEAFF.

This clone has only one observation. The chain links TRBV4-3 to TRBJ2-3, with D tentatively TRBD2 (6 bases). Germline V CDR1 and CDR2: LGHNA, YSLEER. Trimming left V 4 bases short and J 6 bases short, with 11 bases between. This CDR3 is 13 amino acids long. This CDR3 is CASSPGLADTQYF. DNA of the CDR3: TGCGCCAGCAGCCCCGGCCTAGCGGATACGCAGTATTTT.

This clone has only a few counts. CDR3 sequence reads: CAWSAGTQQYF. Here the CDR3 DNA reads TGTGCCTGGAGCGCAGGGACTCAACAGTACTTC. The chain employs TRBV30 and TRBJ2-4, with D possibly matching TRBD2 (6 bases). Trimming removed 3 bases at V and 13 bases at J, with 13 bases between. This CDR3 is 11 amino acids long. Germline values: CDR1 GTSNPN, CDR2 SVGIG (reference sequence).

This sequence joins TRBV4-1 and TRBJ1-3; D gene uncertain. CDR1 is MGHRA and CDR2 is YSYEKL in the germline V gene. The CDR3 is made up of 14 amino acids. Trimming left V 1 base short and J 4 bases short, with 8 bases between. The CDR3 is CASSQAPDGNTIYF. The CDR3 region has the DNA TGCGCCAGCAGCCAAGCCCCGGACGGAAACACCATATATTTT.

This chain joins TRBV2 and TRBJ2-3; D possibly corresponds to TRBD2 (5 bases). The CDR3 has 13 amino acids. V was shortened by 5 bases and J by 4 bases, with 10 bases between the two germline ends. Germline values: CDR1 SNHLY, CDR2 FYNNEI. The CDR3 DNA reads TGTGCCAGCAGTTGGACTTCATCAGATACGCAGTATTTT. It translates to CASSWTSSDTQYF.